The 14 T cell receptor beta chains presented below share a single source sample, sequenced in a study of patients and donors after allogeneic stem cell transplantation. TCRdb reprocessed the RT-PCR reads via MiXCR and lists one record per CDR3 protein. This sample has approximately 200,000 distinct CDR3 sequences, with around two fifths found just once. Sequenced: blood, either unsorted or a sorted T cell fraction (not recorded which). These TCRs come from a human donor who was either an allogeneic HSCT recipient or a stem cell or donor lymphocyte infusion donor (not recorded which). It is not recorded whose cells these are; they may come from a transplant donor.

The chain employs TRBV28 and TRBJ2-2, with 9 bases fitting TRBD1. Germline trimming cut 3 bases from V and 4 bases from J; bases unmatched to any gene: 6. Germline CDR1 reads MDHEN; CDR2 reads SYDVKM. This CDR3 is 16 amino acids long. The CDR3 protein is CASSFHRGQGTGELFF. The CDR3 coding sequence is TGTGCCAGCAGTTTCCACAGGGGGCAGGGCACCGGGGAGCTGTTTTTT. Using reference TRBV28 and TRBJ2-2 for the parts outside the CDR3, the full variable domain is DVKVTQSSRYLVKRTGEKVFLECVQDMDHENMFWYRQDPGLGLRLIYFSYDVKMKEKGDIPEGYSVSREKKERFSLILESASTNQTSMYLCASSFHRGQGTGELFFGEGSRLTVL.

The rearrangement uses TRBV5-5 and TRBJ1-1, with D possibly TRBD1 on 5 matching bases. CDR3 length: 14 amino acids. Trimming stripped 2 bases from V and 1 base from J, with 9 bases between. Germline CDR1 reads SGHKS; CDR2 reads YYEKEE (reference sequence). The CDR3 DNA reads TGTGCCAGCAGCTTCGAGGGGAGGAACACTGAAGCTTTCTTT. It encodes CASSFEGRNTEAFF.

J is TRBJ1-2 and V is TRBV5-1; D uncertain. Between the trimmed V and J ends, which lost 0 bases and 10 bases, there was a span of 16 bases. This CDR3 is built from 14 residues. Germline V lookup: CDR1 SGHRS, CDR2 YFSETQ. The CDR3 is CASSLGQILYDYTF. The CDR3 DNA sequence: TGCGCCAGCAGCTTGGGCCAGATACTATACGACTACACCTTC.

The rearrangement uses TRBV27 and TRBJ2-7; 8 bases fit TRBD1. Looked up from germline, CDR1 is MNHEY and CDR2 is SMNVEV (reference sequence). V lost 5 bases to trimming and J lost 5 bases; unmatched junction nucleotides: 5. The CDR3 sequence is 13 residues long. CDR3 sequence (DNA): TGTGCCAGCAGTCCAAGGACAGGGAACGAGCAGTACTTC. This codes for CASSPRTGNEQYF.

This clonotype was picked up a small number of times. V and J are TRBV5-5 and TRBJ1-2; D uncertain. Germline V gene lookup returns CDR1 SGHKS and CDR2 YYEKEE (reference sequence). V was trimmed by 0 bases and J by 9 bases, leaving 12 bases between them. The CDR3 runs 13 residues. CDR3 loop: CASSLAGPTRYTF. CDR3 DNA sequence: TGTGCCAGCAGCTTGGCCGGACCGACTCGCTACACCTTC.

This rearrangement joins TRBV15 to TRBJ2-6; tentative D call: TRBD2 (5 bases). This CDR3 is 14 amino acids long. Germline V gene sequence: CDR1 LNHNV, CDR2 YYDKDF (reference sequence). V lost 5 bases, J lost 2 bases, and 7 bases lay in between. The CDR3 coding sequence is TGTGCCACCAGCGAGGGTACTGGGGCCAACGTCCTGACTTTC. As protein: CATSEGTGANVLTF.

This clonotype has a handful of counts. In DNA form, the CDR3 reads TGTGCCAGCATGTATGGCTACACCTTC. This gives the protein CASMYGYTF. The chain recombines TRBV6-5 with TRBJ1-2; D ambiguous. The V end was cut by 7 bases, the J end by 5 bases, with 2 bases between. Germline CDR1 is MNHEY and CDR2 is SVGAGI. This CDR3 spans 9 amino acids.

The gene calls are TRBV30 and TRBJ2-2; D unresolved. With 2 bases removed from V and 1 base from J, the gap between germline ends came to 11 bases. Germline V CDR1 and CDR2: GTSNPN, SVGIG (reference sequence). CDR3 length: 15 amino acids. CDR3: CAWSKTEKNTGELFF. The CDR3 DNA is TGTGCCTGGAGTAAGACGGAGAAGAACACCGGGGAGCTGTTTTTT.

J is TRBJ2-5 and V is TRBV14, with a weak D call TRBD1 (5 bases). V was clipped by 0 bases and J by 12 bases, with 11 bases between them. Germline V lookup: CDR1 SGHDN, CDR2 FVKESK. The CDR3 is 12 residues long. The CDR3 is CASSQDPAGKYF. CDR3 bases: TGTGCCAGCAGCCAAGATCCGGCAGGGAAGTACTTC.

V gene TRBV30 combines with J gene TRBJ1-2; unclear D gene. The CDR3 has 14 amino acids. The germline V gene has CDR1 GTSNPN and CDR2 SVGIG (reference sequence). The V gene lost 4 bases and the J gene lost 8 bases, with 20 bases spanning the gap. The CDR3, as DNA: TGTGCCTGGAAGCTGAACTCTCCTCCGCCCGGCTACACCTTC. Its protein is CAWKLNSPPPGYTF.

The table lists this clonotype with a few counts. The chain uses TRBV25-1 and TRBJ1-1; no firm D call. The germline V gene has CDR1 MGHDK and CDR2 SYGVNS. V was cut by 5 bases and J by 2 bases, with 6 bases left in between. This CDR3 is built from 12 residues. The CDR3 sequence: CASSHSNTEAFF. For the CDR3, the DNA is TGTGCCAGCAGTCACAGTAACACTGAAGCTTTCTTT.

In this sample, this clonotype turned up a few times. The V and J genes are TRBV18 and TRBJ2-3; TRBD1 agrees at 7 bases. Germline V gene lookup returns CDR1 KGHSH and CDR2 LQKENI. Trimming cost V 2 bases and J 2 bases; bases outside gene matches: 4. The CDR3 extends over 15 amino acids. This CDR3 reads CASSPMTGLTDTQYF. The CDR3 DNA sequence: TGTGCCAGCTCACCAATGACAGGGCTCACAGATACGCAGTATTTT.

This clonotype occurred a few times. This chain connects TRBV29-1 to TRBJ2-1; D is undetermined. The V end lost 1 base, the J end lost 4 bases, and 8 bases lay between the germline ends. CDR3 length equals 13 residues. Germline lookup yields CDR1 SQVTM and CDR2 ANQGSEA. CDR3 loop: CSVEASNYNEQFF. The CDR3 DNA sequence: TGCAGCGTTGAAGCAAGTAATTACAATGAGCAGTTCTTC.

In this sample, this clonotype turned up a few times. The CDR3 here is CASSEYGVRGYEQYF. The CDR3, as DNA: TGTGCCAGCAGTGAATACGGCGTGAGGGGCTACGAGCAGTACTTC. The J gene is TRBJ2-7, the V gene TRBV25-1; D possibly uses TRBD1 or TRBD2 (5 bases each). The V gene's germline CDR1 is MGHDK and CDR2 SYGVNS. Trimming stripped 0 bases from V and 3 bases from J, with 12 bases between. The CDR3 loop spans 15 amino acids.